This record concerns one TCR beta chain sequence. This sample was included in a study of early T cells in non-severe SARS-CoV-2 infection. Study-level information: Sequencing was performed on bulk RNA from unsorted whole blood, leaving chains unpaired.

TCRdb processed the 5' RACE reads anew with MiXCR; each CDR3 protein has one entry. The data show 50,000 or so distinct CDR3 sequences, with 6.5% to 9% seen just once and about 9.2% held by the top ten. The ends lost 1 base at V and 3 bases at J; junction bases unmatched: 8. Germline V lookup: CDR1 SGDLS, CDR2 YYNGEE. The CDR3 has 17 amino acids. The specimen sequenced was whole blood. This rearrangement joins TRBV9 to TRBJ1-3, with 9 bases that match TRBD1. The TCR sequence derives from an adult who was a healthcare worker with PCR-confirmed SARS-CoV-2 infection or an uninfected control (not recorded which). CDR3 amino acids: CASSVKQGQGFGNTIYF. The CDR3 DNA is TGTGCCAGCAGCGTAAAACAAGGACAGGGGTTTGGAAACACCATATATTTT.